The 32 T cell receptor beta chains below were found in one sample sequenced in a study of radiotherapy plus CTLA-4 blockade in lung cancer. Sequencing was performed with immunoSEQ multiplex PCR; in TCRdb, only in-frame clones are kept and a portion is missing. The sample holds around 100,000 clones, roughly 77% seen once. This specimen was peripheral blood, taken from a patient treated with radiotherapy plus ipilimumab. The receptors come from a human donor with non-small cell lung cancer that progressed on radiotherapy plus ipilimumab. Some clones in this sample may be carry-over from other donors' samples.

The V call is TRBV10-3, the J call TRBJ2-7; 8 nucleotides agree with TRBD2. After removal of 9 bases from V and 5 bases from J, the junction contained 12 bases not matched to a gene. Germline-derived CDR1 and CDR2 are ENHRY and SYGVKD. CDR3 length: 14 amino acids. The CDR3, as DNA: TGTGCCATAAGCGTGCTGGGACTAGTGAACGAGCAGTACTTC. Translated: CAISVLGLVNEQYF.

This rearrangement joins TRBV25-1 to TRBJ2-5; no clear D gene. The CDR3 sequence is 11 residues long. Germline lookup yields CDR1 MGHDK and CDR2 SYGVNS. Deletions cut 5 bases from V and 1 base from J, with 2 bases between. CDR3 amino acids: CASSLQETQYF. The CDR3 nucleotides are TGTGCCAGCAGTCTCCAAGAGACCCAGTACTTC.

The J gene is TRBJ2-1, the V gene TRBV5-6, with TRBD2 identical over 10 bases. The V gene end was trimmed by 4 bases and the J gene end by 3 bases; junction bases not matched to a gene: 1. This CDR3 has 14 residues. Per germline, CDR1 SGHDT and CDR2 YYEEEE. As DNA, the CDR3 is TGTGCCAGCAGCACTAGCGGGATCTACAATGAGCAGTTCTTC. It encodes CASSTSGIYNEQFF.

This clone was observed a single time. The rearrangement links TRBV9 to TRBJ1-2; TRBD1 matches 9 bases. After removal of 3 bases from V and 8 bases from J, the junction contained 5 bases not matched to a gene. Germline V lookup: CDR1 SGDLS, CDR2 YYNGEE. The CDR3 consists of 13 residues. The CDR3 sequence: CASSDGQGLGYTF. The CDR3, as DNA: TGTGCCAGCAGCGACGGACAGGGGTTAGGCTACACCTTC. Complete variable domain (other parts from reference TRBV9 and TRBJ1-2): DSGVTQTPKHLITATGQRVTLRCSPRSGDLSVYWYQQSLDQGLQFLIQYYNGEERAKGNILERFSAQQFPDLHSELNLSSLELGDSALYFCASSDGQGLGYTFGSGTRLTVV.

The chain is built from TRBV25-1 and TRBJ2-5; D possibly corresponds to TRBD1 (5 bases). Germline CDR1 reads MGHDK; CDR2 reads SYGVNS. This CDR3 spans 16 amino acids. V was pared by 6 bases and J by 1 base, with 18 bases between. CDR3 DNA sequence: TGTGCCAGCAGCAGGGAAATAGTCCCCATCCAAGAGACCCAGTACTTC. Amino acids: CASSREIVPIQETQYF.

This clone ranks as medium-sized. Distinct nucleotide sequences in the sample also encode this CDR3. The chain recombines TRBV19 with TRBJ2-7, with a possible D match to TRBD1 (6 bases). Germline assignment: CDR1 LNHDA and CDR2 SQIVND (reference sequence). V shed 4 bases and J shed 0 bases, with 10 bases lying between them. The CDR3 extends over 14 amino acids. This chain's CDR3 is CASSSRDTSYEQYF. CDR3 bases: TGTGCCAGTAGTAGCCGGGACACCTCCTACGAGCAGTACTTC.

This chain connects TRBV11-2 to TRBJ2-5, with unresolved D. This CDR3 comprises 11 residues. Germline V CDR1 and CDR2: SGHAT, FQNNGV. The V end was cut by 5 bases, the J end by 1 base, with 2 bases between. CDR3 DNA sequence: TGTGCCAGCAGCACCCAAGAGACCCAGTACTTC. Amino acids: CASSTQETQYF.

A few counts support this clone. The V gene is TRBV9, the J gene TRBJ2-3; 10 bases align to TRBD2. The J segment lost 2 bases and the V segment lost 4 bases, leaving 10 bases of the junction unmatched. Germline V gene data show CDR1 as SGDLS and CDR2 as YYNGEE. The CDR3 spans 17 residues. The CDR3 sequence is CASSPPKRGGPTDTQYF. Written as DNA, the CDR3 is TGTGCCAGCAGCCCTCCTAAGCGGGGGGGACCCACAGATACGCAGTATTTT. The full variable domain, completed using reference TRBV9 and TRBJ2-3, is DSGVTQTPKHLITATGQRVTLRCSPRSGDLSVYWYQQSLDQGLQFLIQYYNGEERAKGNILERFSAQQFPDLHSELNLSSLELGDSALYFCASSPPKRGGPTDTQYFGPGTRLTVL.

The chain joins TRBV6-1 to TRBJ2-1; the match to TRBD2 covers 14 bases. Germline V gene data show CDR1 as MNHNS and CDR2 as SASEGT. CDR3 length: 14 amino acids. Trimming took 4 bases from V and 13 from J; bases not matched to a gene: 6. CDR3 residues: CASSVGLAGVFQFF. DNA of the CDR3: TGTGCCAGCAGTGTGGGACTAGCGGGGGTCTTTCAGTTCTTC.

The rearrangement uses TRBV7-9 and TRBJ1-2, with D maybe TRBD1 (5 bases). Germline V gives CDR1 SEHNR, CDR2 FQNEAQ (reference sequence). V was shortened by 1 base and J by 4 bases, with 10 bases between the two germline ends. This CDR3 is 14 amino acids long. This CDR3 reads CASSLVQGLYGYTF. CDR3 nucleotides: TGTGCCAGCAGCTTAGTCCAGGGTCTCTATGGCTACACCTTC.

The J gene is TRBJ2-6, the V gene TRBV18; D gene ambiguous. Germline assignment: CDR1 KGHSH and CDR2 LQKENI. V was cut by 1 base and J by 0 bases, with 7 bases left in between. The CDR3 is 16 residues long. CDR3 nucleotides: TGTGCCAGCTCACCACTCGTTCACTCTGGGGCCAACGTCCTGACTTTC. Amino acid sequence: CASSPLVHSGANVLTF.

The rearrangement links TRBV11-1 to TRBJ2-7, with a weak D call TRBD1 (6 bases). V lost 1 base and J 4 bases, leaving 11 bases between the germline ends. The germline V gene has CDR1 SGHAT and CDR2 FQDESV (reference sequence). The CDR3 spans 14 residues. The CDR3 bases are TGTGCCAGCAGCTTAGGTACAGGGTTTTACGAGCAGTACTTC. Encoded protein: CASSLGTGFYEQYF.

The rearrangement links TRBV29-1 to TRBJ2-2; TRBD1 or TRBD2 may be the D gene (5 bases each). CDR3 length: 15 residues. Germline V gene lookup returns CDR1 SQVTM and CDR2 ANQGSEA. V shed 6 bases and J shed 0 bases, with 14 bases lying between them. CDR3 DNA: TGCAGCGTCCTTCCGGGACGGCCGAACACCGGGGAGCTGTTTTTT. Its protein is CSVLPGRPNTGELFF.

This chain connects TRBV4-2 to TRBJ2-3, with TRBD1 as a possible D gene (5 bases). The CDR3 sequence is 16 residues long. Germline V gene data show CDR1 as LGHNA and CDR2 as YNFKEQ. V lost 1 base and J 4 bases, leaving 15 bases between the germline ends. CDR3 sequence reads: CASSQGRQGTADTQYF. DNA for the CDR3: TGTGCCAGCAGCCAAGGACGTCAGGGCACAGCAGATACGCAGTATTTT.

This chain links TRBV5-1 with TRBJ2-5; TRBD2 might be the D (6 bases). This CDR3 has 15 residues. Germline V gives CDR1 SGHRS, CDR2 YFSETQ. V lost 5 bases and J lost 0, with 14 bases in between. DNA for the CDR3: TGCGCCAGCAGTTTTGGCGGGGCAAACCAAGAGACCCAGTACTTC. This codes for CASSFGGANQETQYF.

The count of this clone is one. This chain joins TRBV7-9 and TRBJ1-5; D is perhaps TRBD1 (5 bases). The V and J ends lost 5 bases and 7 bases respectively, with 15 bases between them. The V gene's germline CDR1 is SEHNR and CDR2 FQNEAQ (reference sequence). This CDR3 is 14 amino acids long. CDR3 residues: CASSPQGVGQPQHF. CDR3 bases: TGTGCCAGCAGCCCACAAGGGGTAGGGCAGCCCCAGCATTTT.

The chain employs TRBV6-5 and TRBJ1-1; no reliable D call. Trimming removed 0 bases at V and 4 bases at J, with 12 bases between. Per germline, CDR1 MNHEY and CDR2 SVGAGI. This CDR3 is built from 15 residues. The CDR3 region is CASSYSGGEGTEAFF. The CDR3 bases are TGTGCCAGCAGTTACTCTGGCGGGGAGGGCACTGAAGCTTTCTTT.

This clone occurred once. The rearrangement joins TRBV7-9 to TRBJ2-3, with D uncertain. The germline gives CDR1 SEHNR, CDR2 FQNEAQ (reference sequence). The CDR3 consists of 15 residues. V lost 5 bases and J 3 bases, leaving 15 bases between the germline ends. The CDR3 protein is CASSPPYETTDTQYF. Here the CDR3 DNA reads TGTGCCAGCAGCCCCCCGTATGAGACGACAGATACGCAGTATTTT. The whole variable domain, remainder taken from reference TRBV7-9 and TRBJ2-3, is DTGVSQNPRHKITKRGQNVTFRCDPISEHNRLYWYRQTLGQGPEFLTYFQNEAQLEKSRLLSDRFSAERPKGSFSTLEIQRTEQGDSAMYLCASSPPYETTDTQYFGPGTRLTVL.

V and J are TRBV6-7 and TRBJ2-2; no clear D gene. TRBV6-7 is reported as an ORF; its role is uncertain. Trimming left V 2 bases short and J 8 bases short, with 15 bases between. The CDR3 is made up of 15 amino acids. In DNA, the CDR3 is TGTGCCAGCAGTTACGGGGAAACTCTTGATGGGGAGCTGTTTTTT. Amino acids: CASSYGETLDGELFF.

This rearrangement joins TRBV2 to TRBJ1-2; 9 nucleotides agree with TRBD1. Germline CDR1 is SNHLY and CDR2 is FYNNEI. The CDR3 is 13 amino acids. Trimming removed 7 bases from V and 7 bases from J; junction bases left unmatched: 7. The CDR3 spells CASNMGQGGGYTF. The CDR3 nucleotides are TGTGCCAGCAATATGGGACAGGGTGGTGGCTACACCTTC.

There are a few counts of this clone. This chain connects TRBV6-1 to TRBJ2-3, with D perhaps TRBD1 (5 bases). V was trimmed by 4 bases and J by 3 bases, leaving 11 bases between them. This CDR3 is 14 amino acids long. Germline values: CDR1 MNHNS, CDR2 SASEGT. The CDR3 spells CASSGQGSTDTQYF. The CDR3 bases are TGTGCCAGCAGTGGCCAGGGTTCTACAGATACGCAGTATTTT.

V is TRBV11-2 and J is TRBJ2-5; the D gene is possibly TRBD1 (6 bases). This CDR3 has 12 residues. Trimming stripped 5 bases from V and 6 bases from J, with 10 bases between. CDR1 and CDR2 from the germline V gene are SGHAT and FQNNGV. CDR3 in amino acids: CASSADRQTQYF. In nucleotides, the CDR3 is TGTGCCAGCAGCGCGGACAGACAGACCCAGTACTTC.

The rearrangement links TRBV4-3 to TRBJ1-2; D is ambiguous. Germline V lookup: CDR1 LGHNA, CDR2 YSLEER. V was cut by 2 bases and J by 2 bases, with 6 bases left in between. CDR3 length: 13 residues. The DNA of the CDR3 is TGCGCCAGCAGCCAAAAGACGAACTATGGCTACACCTTC. This translates into CASSQKTNYGYTF.

The chain uses TRBV15 and TRBJ2-7; 10 positions agree with TRBD1. Germline CDR1 reads LNHNV; CDR2 reads YYDKDF (reference sequence). Trimming removed 1 base from V and 6 bases from J; junction bases left unmatched: 6. The CDR3 sequence is 15 residues long. This CDR3 is CATSRAGTGALEQYF. The CDR3 DNA is TGTGCCACCAGCAGAGCCGGGACAGGGGCCCTCGAGCAGTACTTC. Full variable domain (rest looked up from reference TRBV15 and TRBJ2-7): DAMVIQNPRYQVTQFGKPVTLSCSQTLNHNVMYWYQQKSSQAPKLLFHYYDKDFNNEADTPDNFQSRRPNTSFCFLDIRSPGLGDTAMYLCATSRAGTGALEQYFGPGTRLTVT.

This clone was found a few times. The chain has TRBV6-5 and TRBJ2-3, with 10 positions matching TRBD2. V lost 6 bases and J lost 0; bases outside the gene matches: 3. The germline V gene has CDR1 MNHEY and CDR2 SVGAGI. The CDR3 covers 15 residues. CDR3 DNA sequence: TGTGCCAGCAGGGGACTAGCGTGGAGCACAGATACGCAGTATTTT. Protein sequence: CASRGLAWSTDTQYF.

The rearrangement uses TRBV28 and TRBJ2-2, with D tentatively TRBD2 (6 bases). The germline V and J ends were trimmed by 6 bases and 4 bases, with 12 bases remaining between them. Germline-derived CDR1 and CDR2 are MDHEN and SYDVKM. This CDR3 region has 14 residues. The CDR3: CASRLGGGTGELFF. The CDR3 DNA reads as TGTGCCAGCAGGTTGGGGGGTGGCACCGGGGAGCTGTTTTTT.

The chain employs TRBV7-9 and TRBJ1-5; D may be TRBD1 (5 bases). V lost 5 bases and J 3 bases, leaving 11 bases between the germline ends. CDR1 is SEHNR and CDR2 is FQNEAQ in the germline V gene (reference sequence). This CDR3 is built from 14 residues. CDR3 loop: CASSTGTTNQPQHF. CDR3 DNA: TGTGCCAGCAGCACCGGGACCACCAATCAGCCCCAGCATTTT.

The V gene is TRBV4-3, the J gene TRBJ1-2; maybe TRBD1 (6 bases). Germline CDR1 and CDR2: LGHNA and YSLEER. V lost 1 base to trimming and J lost 5 bases, with 14 bases between them. The CDR3 length is 15 residues. The CDR3 loop reads CASSQAHREGYGYTF. As DNA, the CDR3 is TGCGCCAGCAGCCAAGCGCACAGGGAGGGGTATGGCTACACCTTC.

CDR3 region: CASSPYPRSYNEQFF. CDR3 DNA: TGTGCCAGCTCACCTTACCCGCGCTCTTACAATGAGCAGTTCTTC. The chain recombines TRBV18 with TRBJ2-1; D call uncertain. CDR3 length equals 15 residues. Trimming stripped 3 bases from V and 4 bases from J, with 13 bases between. Germline V gene data show CDR1 as KGHSH and CDR2 as LQKENI. The full variable domain, with the rest looked up from reference TRBV18 and TRBJ2-1, is NAGVMQNPRHLVRRRGQEARLRCSPMKGHSHVYWYRQLPEEGLKFMVYLQKENIIDESGMPKERFSAEFPKEGPSILRIQQVVRGDSAAYFCASSPYPRSYNEQFFGPGTRLTVL.

Only one count was recorded for this clone. The chain carries TRBV4-2 and TRBJ1-5; the match to TRBD1 covers 10 bases. The J segment lost 6 bases and the V segment lost 0 bases, leaving 2 bases of the junction unmatched. This CDR3 contains 15 residues. CDR1 is LGHNA, CDR2 YNFKEQ, per germline. The CDR3: CASSQDRTGGQPQHF. CDR3 coding DNA: TGTGCCAGCAGCCAAGATCGGACAGGGGGTCAGCCCCAGCATTTT.

A note on this clone: Additional DNA sequences in this sample encode the identical CDR3. The chain couples TRBV11-3 to TRBJ2-3; 8 bases agree with TRBD2. The germline CDR1 and CDR2 sequences are SGHNT and YENEEA. The CDR3 is 16 residues long. With 6 bases clipped from V and 4 bases from J, the junction kept 12 bases outside the gene matches. The CDR3 loop is CASSPYGGGRADTQYF. CDR3 bases: TGTGCCAGCAGTCCATACGGGGGGGGTCGGGCAGATACGCAGTATTTT. Full variable domain (rest looked up from reference TRBV11-3 and TRBJ2-3): EAGVVQSPRYKIIEKKQPVAFWCNPISGHNTLYWYLQNLGQGPELLIRYENEEAVDDSQLPKDRFSAERLKGVDSTLKIQPAELGDSAVYLCASSPYGGGRADTQYFGPGTRLTVL.

V gene TRBV9 combines with J gene TRBJ1-2; 12 bases are a match to TRBD1. The CDR3 has 17 amino acids. Germline-derived CDR1 and CDR2 are SGDLS and YYNGEE. V shed 3 bases, J shed 4 bases, and the junction held 10 bases outside the gene matches. The DNA of the CDR3 is TGTGCCAGCAGCGACCGGGACAGGGGGCGCGGGTTCTATGGCTACACCTTC. Translating gives CASSDRDRGRGFYGYTF.